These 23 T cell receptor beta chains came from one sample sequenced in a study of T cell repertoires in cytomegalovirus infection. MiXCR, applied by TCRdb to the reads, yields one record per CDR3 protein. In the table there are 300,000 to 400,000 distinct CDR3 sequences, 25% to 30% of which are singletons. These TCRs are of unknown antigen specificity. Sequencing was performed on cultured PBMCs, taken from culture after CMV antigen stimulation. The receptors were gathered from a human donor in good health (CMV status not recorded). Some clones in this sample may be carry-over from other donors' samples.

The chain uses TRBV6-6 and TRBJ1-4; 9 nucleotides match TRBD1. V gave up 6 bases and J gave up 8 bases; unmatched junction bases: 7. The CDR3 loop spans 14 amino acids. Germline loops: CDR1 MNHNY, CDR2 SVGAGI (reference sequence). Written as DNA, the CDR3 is TGTGCCAGCAGAGTGGGACAGGGCGCCGAAAAACTGTTTTTT. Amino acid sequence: CASRVGQGAEKLFF.

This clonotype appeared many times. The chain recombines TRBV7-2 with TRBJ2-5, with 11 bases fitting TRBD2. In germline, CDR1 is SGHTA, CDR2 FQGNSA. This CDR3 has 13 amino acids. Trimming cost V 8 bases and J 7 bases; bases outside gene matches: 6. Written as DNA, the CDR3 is TGTGCCAGCGTTAGCGGGAGGGAAGGGACCCAGTACTTC. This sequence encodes CASVSGREGTQYF.

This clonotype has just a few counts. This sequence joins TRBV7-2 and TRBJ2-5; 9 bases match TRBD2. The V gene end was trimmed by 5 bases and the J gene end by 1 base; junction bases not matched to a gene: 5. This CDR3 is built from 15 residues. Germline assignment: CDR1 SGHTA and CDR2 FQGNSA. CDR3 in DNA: TGTGCCAGCAGCCCTATAGCGGGGGCCCAAGAGACCCAGTACTTC. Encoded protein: CASSPIAGAQETQYF.

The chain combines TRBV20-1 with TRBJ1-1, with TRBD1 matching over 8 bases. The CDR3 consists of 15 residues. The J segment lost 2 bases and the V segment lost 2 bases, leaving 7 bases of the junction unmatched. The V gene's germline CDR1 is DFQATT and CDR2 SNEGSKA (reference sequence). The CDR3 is CSARSRGLGNTEAFF. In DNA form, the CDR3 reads TGCAGTGCTAGATCCAGGGGGCTTGGAAACACTGAAGCTTTCTTT.

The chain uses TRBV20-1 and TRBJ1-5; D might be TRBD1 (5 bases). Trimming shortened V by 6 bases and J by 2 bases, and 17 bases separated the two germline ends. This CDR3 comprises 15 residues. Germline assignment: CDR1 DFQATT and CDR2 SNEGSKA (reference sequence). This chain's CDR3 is CSASRWGSGNQPQHF. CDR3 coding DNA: TGCAGTGCCTCGAGGTGGGGGTCGGGCAATCAGCCCCAGCATTTT.

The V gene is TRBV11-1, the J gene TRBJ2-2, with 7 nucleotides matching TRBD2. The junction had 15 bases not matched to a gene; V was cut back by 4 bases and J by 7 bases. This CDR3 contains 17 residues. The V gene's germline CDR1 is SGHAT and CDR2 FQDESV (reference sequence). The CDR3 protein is CASSSRGAGASVGELFF. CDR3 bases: TGTGCCAGCAGCTCCAGAGGGGCGGGAGCTAGTGTCGGGGAGCTGTTTTTT. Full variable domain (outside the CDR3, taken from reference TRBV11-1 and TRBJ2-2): EAEVAQSPRYKITEKSQAVAFWCDPISGHATLYWYRQILGQGPELLVQFQDESVVDDSQLPKDRFSAERLKGVDSTLKIQPAELGDSAMYLCASSSRGAGASVGELFFGEGSRLTVL.

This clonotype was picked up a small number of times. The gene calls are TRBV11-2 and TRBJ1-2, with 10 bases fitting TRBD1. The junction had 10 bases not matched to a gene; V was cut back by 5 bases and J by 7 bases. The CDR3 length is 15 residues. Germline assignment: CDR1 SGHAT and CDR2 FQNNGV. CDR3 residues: CASSRPRDRGVGYTF. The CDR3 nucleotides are TGTGCCAGCAGCCGCCCCCGGGACAGGGGTGTTGGCTACACCTTC.

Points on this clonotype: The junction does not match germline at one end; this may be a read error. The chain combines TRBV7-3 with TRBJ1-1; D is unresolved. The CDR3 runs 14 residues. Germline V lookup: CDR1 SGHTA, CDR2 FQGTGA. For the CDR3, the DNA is TGTGCCAACAGCTTATCGGGCACTCTAACTGAAGCTTTCTTT. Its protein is CANSLSGTLTEAFF. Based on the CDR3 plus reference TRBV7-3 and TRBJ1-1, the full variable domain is GAGVSQTPSNKVTEKGKYVELRCDPISGHTALYWYRQSLGQGPEFLIYFQGTGAADDSGLPNDRFFAVRPEGSVSTLKIQRTERGDSAVYLCANSLSGTLTEAFFGQGTRLTVV.

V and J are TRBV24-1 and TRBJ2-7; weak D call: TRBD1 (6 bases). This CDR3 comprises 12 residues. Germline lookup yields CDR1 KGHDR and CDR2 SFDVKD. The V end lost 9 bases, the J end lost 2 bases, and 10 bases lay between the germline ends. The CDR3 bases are TGTGCCACCGAGACAGGTCCCTACGAGCAGTACTTC. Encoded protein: CATETGPYEQYF.

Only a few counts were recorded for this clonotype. Written as DNA, the CDR3 is TGTGCCAGCAGTCCCCTTGGGACTAGCGTTAAATCCTACAATGAGCAGTTCTTC. Its translation: CASSPLGTSVKSYNEQFF. This chain uses TRBV27 with TRBJ2-1; TRBD2 aligns across 10 bases. Looked up from germline, CDR1 is MNHEY and CDR2 is SMNVEV (reference sequence). J gave up 1 base and V 5 bases, and 11 bases lay outside the gene matches. The CDR3 loop spans 18 amino acids.

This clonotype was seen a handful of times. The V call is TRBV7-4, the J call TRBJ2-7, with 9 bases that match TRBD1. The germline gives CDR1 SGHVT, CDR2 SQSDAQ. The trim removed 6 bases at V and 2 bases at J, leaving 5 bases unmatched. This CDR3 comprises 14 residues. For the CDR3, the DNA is TGTGCCAGCAGTTCGTGGGACAGGGCCTACGAGCAGTACTTC. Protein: CASSSWDRAYEQYF.

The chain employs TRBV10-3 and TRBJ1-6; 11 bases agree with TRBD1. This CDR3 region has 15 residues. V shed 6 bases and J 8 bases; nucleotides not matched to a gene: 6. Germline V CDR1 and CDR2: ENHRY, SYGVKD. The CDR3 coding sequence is TGTGCCATCAGGTCCGGGACAGGGGGTGATTCACCCCTCCACTTT. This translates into CAIRSGTGGDSPLHF.

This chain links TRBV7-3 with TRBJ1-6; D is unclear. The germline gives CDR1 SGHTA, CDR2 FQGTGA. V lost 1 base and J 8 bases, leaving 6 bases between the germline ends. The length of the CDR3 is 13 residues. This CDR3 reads CASSLKADSPLHF. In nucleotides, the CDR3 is TGTGCCAGCAGCTTAAAGGCGGATTCACCCCTCCACTTT. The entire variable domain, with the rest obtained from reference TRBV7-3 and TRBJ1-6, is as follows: GAGVSQTPSNKVTEKGKYVELRCDPISGHTALYWYRQSLGQGPEFLIYFQGTGAADDSGLPNDRFFAVRPEGSVSTLKIQRTERGDSAVYLCASSLKADSPLHFGNGTRLTVT.

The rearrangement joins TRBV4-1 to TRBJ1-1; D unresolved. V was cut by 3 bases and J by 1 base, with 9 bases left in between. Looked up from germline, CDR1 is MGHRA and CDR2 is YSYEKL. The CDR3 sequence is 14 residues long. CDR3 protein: CASSQGITNTEAFF. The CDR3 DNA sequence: TGCGCCAGCAGCCAGGGTATAACGAACACTGAAGCTTTCTTT.

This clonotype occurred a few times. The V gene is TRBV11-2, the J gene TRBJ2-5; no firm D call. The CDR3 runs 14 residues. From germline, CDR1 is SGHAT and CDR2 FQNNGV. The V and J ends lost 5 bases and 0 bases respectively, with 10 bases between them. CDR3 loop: CASSMDPYQETQYF. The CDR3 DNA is TGTGCCAGCAGCATGGACCCGTACCAAGAGACCCAGTACTTC.

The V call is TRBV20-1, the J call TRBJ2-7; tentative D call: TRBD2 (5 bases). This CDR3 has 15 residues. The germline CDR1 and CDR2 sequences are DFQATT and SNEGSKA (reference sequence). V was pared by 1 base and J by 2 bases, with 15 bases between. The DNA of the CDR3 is TGCAGTGCTAGAGTTCGGGATTACGCAGCCTACGAGCAGTACTTC. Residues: CSARVRDYAAYEQYF.

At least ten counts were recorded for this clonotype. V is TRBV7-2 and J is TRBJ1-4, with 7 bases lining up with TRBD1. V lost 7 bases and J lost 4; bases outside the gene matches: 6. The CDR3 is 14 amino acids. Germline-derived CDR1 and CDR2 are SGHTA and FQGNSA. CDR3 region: CASTLRQGNEKLFF. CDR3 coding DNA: TGTGCCAGCACCCTGAGACAGGGTAATGAAAAACTGTTTTTT.

This CDR3 reads CASTRTGDVNTGELFF. The CDR3 DNA reads as TGTGCCAGTACCAGGACAGGGGACGTGAACACCGGGGAGCTGTTTTTT. The rearrangement joins TRBV19 to TRBJ2-2; 9 bases map to TRBD1. Unmatched junction bases numbered 7, after V lost 7 bases and J lost 1 base. Germline CDR1 and CDR2: LNHDA and SQIVND (reference sequence). This CDR3 region has 16 residues.

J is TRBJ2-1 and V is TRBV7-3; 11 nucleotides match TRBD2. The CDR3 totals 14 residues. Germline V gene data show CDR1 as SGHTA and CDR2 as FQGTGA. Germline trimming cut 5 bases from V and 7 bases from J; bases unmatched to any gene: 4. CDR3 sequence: CASSAGLAGNEQFF. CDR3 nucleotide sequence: TGTGCCAGCAGCGCCGGACTAGCGGGTAATGAGCAGTTCTTC.

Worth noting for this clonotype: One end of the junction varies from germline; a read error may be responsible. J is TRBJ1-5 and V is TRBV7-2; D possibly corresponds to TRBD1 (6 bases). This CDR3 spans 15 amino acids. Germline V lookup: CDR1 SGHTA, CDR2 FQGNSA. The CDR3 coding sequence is TGTGCCAGCAGCTTAGCAGGGGGGAGCAAGCAGCCCCAGCATTTT. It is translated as CASSLAGGSKQPQHF.

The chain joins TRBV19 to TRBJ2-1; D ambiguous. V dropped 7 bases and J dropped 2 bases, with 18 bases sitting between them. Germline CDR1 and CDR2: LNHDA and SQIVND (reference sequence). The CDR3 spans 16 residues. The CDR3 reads CASTAQLQTTYNEQFF. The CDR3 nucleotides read TGTGCCAGTACCGCCCAACTCCAGACAACCTACAATGAGCAGTTCTTC.

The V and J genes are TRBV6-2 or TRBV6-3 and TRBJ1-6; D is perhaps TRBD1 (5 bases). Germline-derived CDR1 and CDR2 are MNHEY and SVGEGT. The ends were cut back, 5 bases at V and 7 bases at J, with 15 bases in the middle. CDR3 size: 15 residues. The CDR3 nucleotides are TGTGCCAGCAGTCTACTGGGCCACAGGAATTCACCCCTCCACTTT. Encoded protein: CASSLLGHRNSPLHF.

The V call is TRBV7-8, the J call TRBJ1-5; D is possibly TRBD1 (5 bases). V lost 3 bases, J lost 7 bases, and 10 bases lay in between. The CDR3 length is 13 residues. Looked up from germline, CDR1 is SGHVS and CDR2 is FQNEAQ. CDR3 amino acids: CASSLGGEQPQHF. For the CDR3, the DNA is TGTGCCAGCAGCTTGGGAGGGGAGCAGCCCCAGCATTTT.